The 27 T cell receptor beta chains in this list originate from one sample, sequenced in a study of cytomegalovirus exposure and HLA in healthy donors. Repertoires were generated with immunoSEQ multiplex PCR, while TCRdb's copy carries only in-frame clones and drops some. Counted here are about 280,000 clones, around nine tenths occurring once; the ten biggest clones make up around 0.92%. The sequencing input was PBMCs. All receptors derive from a woman under 30 in good health and CMV-seronegative.

This clone was picked up one time. This chain connects TRBV6-6 to TRBJ1-2; D gene ambiguous. The CDR3 covers 14 residues. Trimming removed 4 bases from V and 4 bases from J, with 13 bases in between. The germline V gene has CDR1 MNHNY and CDR2 SVGAGI (reference sequence). CDR3 bases: TGTGCCAGCAGTTCATCGGGGAACATCTATGGCTACACCTTC. Translation gives CASSSSGNIYGYTF.

This chain uses TRBV6-5 with TRBJ1-1; TRBD1 might be the D (6 bases). The V gene lost 7 bases and the J gene lost 7 bases, with 22 bases spanning the gap. Germline V gives CDR1 MNHEY, CDR2 SVGAGI. CDR3 length equals 15 residues. CDR3 DNA sequence: TGTGCCAGCACGACAGGTGGGAACCCGGTAGGTGAAGCTTTCTTT. Translated, it gives CASTTGGNPVGEAFF.

The chain couples TRBV10-3 to TRBJ1-1, with 8 positions matching TRBD1. CDR3 length: 13 amino acids. V gave up 9 bases and J gave up 3 bases; unmatched junction bases: 6. Per germline, CDR1 ENHRY and CDR2 SYGVKD. CDR3 region: CAIQGERDTEAFF. The CDR3 nucleotides are TGTGCCATACAGGGGGAGAGAGACACTGAAGCTTTCTTT.

V is TRBV6-1 and J is TRBJ2-7; 9 bases line up with TRBD2. The CDR3 is made up of 15 amino acids. CDR1 MNHNS and CDR2 SASEGT come from the germline V gene. The junction had 4 bases not matched to a gene; V was cut back by 2 bases and J by 2 bases. The CDR3 reads CASSELAGGPYEQYF. CDR3 DNA sequence: TGTGCCAGCAGTGAACTGGCGGGAGGGCCCTACGAGCAGTACTTC.

This chain joins TRBV4-1 and TRBJ2-3, with a possible D match to TRBD2 (6 bases). Germline V gene data show CDR1 as MGHRA and CDR2 as YSYEKL. V lost 2 bases to trimming and J lost 2 bases, with 14 bases between them. The CDR3 has 16 amino acids. This CDR3 is CASSQSSLANTDTQYF. CDR3 sequence (DNA): TGCGCCAGCAGCCAATCTTCACTAGCCAACACAGATACGCAGTATTTT.

The chain links TRBV28 to TRBJ2-2; D is possibly TRBD1 (7 bases). The CDR3 is 16 residues long. Germline CDR1 reads MDHEN; CDR2 reads SYDVKM. Deletions cut 2 bases from V and 3 bases from J, with 13 bases between. CDR3 region: CASSLKAGGHTGELFF. CDR3 sequence (DNA): TGTGCCAGCAGTTTAAAGGCAGGGGGGCACACCGGGGAGCTGTTTTTT.

This clone showed up just a few times. The rearrangement uses TRBV11-3 and TRBJ2-2; 9 bases match TRBD2. Trimming took 1 base from V and 6 from J; bases not matched to a gene: 6. The germline V gene has CDR1 SGHNT and CDR2 YENEEA. The CDR3 loop spans 16 amino acids. The chain's CDR3 is CASSLGEREVSGELFF. The CDR3 region has the DNA TGTGCCAGCAGCTTAGGGGAGCGGGAGGTATCCGGGGAGCTGTTTTTT.

This chain connects TRBV5-1 to TRBJ1-3; 10 nucleotides line up with TRBD1. The junction had 3 bases not matched to a gene; V was cut back by 3 bases and J by 0 bases. Germline lookup yields CDR1 SGHRS and CDR2 YFSETQ. The CDR3 is made up of 16 amino acids. In DNA form, the CDR3 reads TGCGCCAGCAGCTCAGGGACAGGGGTCTCTGGAAACACCATATATTTT. Translation: CASSSGTGVSGNTIYF.

This chain uses TRBV2 with TRBJ2-5; TRBD2 agrees at 11 bases. Per germline, CDR1 SNHLY and CDR2 FYNNEI. With 8 bases clipped from V and 4 bases from J, the junction kept 12 bases outside the gene matches. The CDR3 contains 16 residues. CDR3 bases: TGTGCCAGCCAGGGAACTAGCGGGAGTTTAGGAGAGACCCAGTACTTC. This encodes CASQGTSGSLGETQYF.

The rearrangement uses TRBV28 and TRBJ2-5; perhaps TRBD1 as D (5 bases). CDR3 length: 16 amino acids. V was trimmed by 4 bases and J by 5 bases, leaving 20 bases between them. In germline, CDR1 is MDHEN, CDR2 SYDVKM. The chain's CDR3 is CASSSFVAGPTETQYF. The CDR3 bases are TGTGCCAGCAGTTCCTTCGTCGCAGGGCCAACGGAGACCCAGTACTTC.

The chain uses TRBV10-3 and TRBJ1-5; TRBD1 matches 9 bases. Germline-derived CDR1 and CDR2 are ENHRY and SYGVKD. V was pared by 6 bases and J by 7 bases, with 4 bases of the junction left unmatched. CDR3 length: 13 residues. The CDR3 region has the DNA TGTGCCATCAGCCGGGACAGGGACCAGCCCCAGCATTTT. This encodes CAISRDRDQPQHF.

This clone was picked up one time. V and J are TRBV7-8 and TRBJ2-3, with 9 bases identical to TRBD2. V was pared by 4 bases and J by 2 bases, with 4 bases of the junction left unmatched. The CDR3 spans 15 residues. The germline V gene encodes CDR1 SGHVS and CDR2 FQNEAQ. The CDR3, as DNA: TGTGCCAGCAGCTCAAGACTAGCGGACACAGATACGCAGTATTTT. Protein sequence: CASSSRLADTDTQYF.

V usage is TRBV5-1 and J usage is TRBJ2-7; 9 nucleotides line up with TRBD2. The CDR3 contains 20 residues. The junction had 24 bases not matched to a gene; V was cut back by 4 bases and J by 4 bases. Germline assignment: CDR1 SGHRS and CDR2 YFSETQ. CDR3 sequence reads: CASSPLIGAGGPTGTYEQYF. CDR3 sequence (DNA): TGCGCCAGCAGCCCACTCATTGGGGCGGGAGGGCCGACCGGCACGTACGAGCAGTACTTC.

The chain has TRBV9 and TRBJ2-6; the D is unclear. The CDR3 consists of 17 residues. Trimming took off 4 bases at V and 1 base at J, with 15 bases between the two ends. Germline CDR1 is SGDLS and CDR2 is YYNGEE. The CDR3 loop is CASSPRPILSGANVLTF. CDR3 DNA: TGTGCCAGCAGCCCTAGACCGATTCTGTCTGGGGCCAACGTCCTGACTTTC.

J is TRBJ2-1 and V is TRBV28, with a weak D call TRBD1 (7 bases). The CDR3 totals 16 residues. Trimming pared 4 bases from V and 4 bases from J, leaving 17 bases between. Germline V lookup: CDR1 MDHEN, CDR2 SYDVKM. The CDR3 nucleotides are TGTGCCAGCAGTTGGGGGGCGAGGGGGCCTTACAATGAGCAGTTCTTC. This translates into CASSWGARGPYNEQFF. The full variable domain, in which reference TRBV28 and TRBJ2-1 provide the parts outside the CDR3, is DVKVTQSSRYLVKRTGEKVFLECVQDMDHENMFWYRQDPGLGLRLIYFSYDVKMKEKGDIPEGYSVSREKKERFSLILESASTNQTSMYLCASSWGARGPYNEQFFGPGTRLTVL.

In this sample, this clone turned up once. This chain connects TRBV28 to TRBJ2-7; D is ambiguous. Germline assignment: CDR1 MDHEN and CDR2 SYDVKM. Trimming shortened V by 5 bases and J by 3 bases, and 8 bases separated the two germline ends. CDR3 length equals 12 residues. CDR3 sequence (DNA): TGTGCCAGCAGTAGGCCGGGCTACGAGCAGTACTTC. It is translated as CASSRPGYEQYF.

V gene TRBV27 combines with J gene TRBJ2-1, with 7 bases aligning to TRBD1. After removal of 6 bases from V and 7 bases from J, the junction contained 3 bases not matched to a gene. The germline CDR1 and CDR2 sequences are MNHEY and SMNVEV (reference sequence). This CDR3 spans 12 amino acids. The CDR3 DNA reads TGTGCCAGCAGGACAGGGTTGAATGAGCAGTTCTTC. Translating it yields CASRTGLNEQFF.

V gene TRBV5-4 combines with J gene TRBJ1-1, with TRBD1 matching over 7 bases. V lost 3 bases and J lost 1; bases outside the gene matches: 6. The germline V gene encodes CDR1 SGHNT and CDR2 YYREEE (reference sequence). This CDR3 spans 15 amino acids. CDR3 sequence: CASSWGDSRNTEAFF. In DNA form, the CDR3 reads TGTGCCAGCAGCTGGGGGGACAGCCGGAACACTGAAGCTTTCTTT.

The rearrangement links TRBV6-1 to TRBJ1-5, with D maybe TRBD1 (5 bases). CDR3 length: 15 residues. V shed 6 bases and J shed 0 bases, with 12 bases lying between them. The germline CDR1 and CDR2 sequences are MNHNS and SASEGT. The DNA of the CDR3 is TGTGCCAGCAGGGCGGGGCGGAATAGCAATCAGCCCCAGCATTTT. Amino acid sequence: CASRAGRNSNQPQHF.

This clone was picked up a small number of times. V gene TRBV2 combines with J gene TRBJ1-2, with a weak D call TRBD1 (5 bases). The CDR3 sequence is 11 residues long. The V end was cut by 5 bases, the J end by 7 bases, with 8 bases between. The germline V gene has CDR1 SNHLY and CDR2 FYNNEI. The CDR3 is CASSWGGGYTF. CDR3 nucleotide sequence: TGTGCCAGCAGTTGGGGGGGTGGCTACACCTTC.

The table lists this clone with many counts. The chain has TRBV30 and TRBJ1-6, with 11 bases aligning to TRBD1. The germline V gene encodes CDR1 GTSNPN and CDR2 SVGIG (reference sequence). V lost 1 base and J lost 8; bases outside the gene matches: 4. The CDR3 extends over 15 amino acids. The CDR3, as DNA: TGTGCCTGGAGTGGGGACAGGGGGTTTTATTCACCCCTCCACTTT. Protein product: CAWSGDRGFYSPLHF.

Only a few counts were recorded for this clone. This chain joins TRBV9 and TRBJ1-4, with 7 nucleotides matching TRBD1. The germline CDR1 and CDR2 sequences are SGDLS and YYNGEE. V lost 3 bases, J lost 6 bases, and 8 bases stayed unmatched. The CDR3 length is 15 residues. CDR3 region: CASSGQGYEDEKLFF. The CDR3 coding sequence is TGTGCCAGCAGCGGACAGGGATACGAGGATGAAAAACTGTTTTTT.

This chain joins TRBV7-3 and TRBJ2-1, with TRBD2 identical over 15 bases. The V gene end was trimmed by 4 bases and the J gene end by 9 bases; junction bases not matched to a gene: 4. Looked up from germline, CDR1 is SGHTA and CDR2 is FQGTGA. The CDR3 contains 15 residues. CDR3 sequence: CASSSGLAGGAEQFF. CDR3 DNA sequence: TGTGCCAGCAGCTCGGGACTAGCGGGAGGAGCTGAGCAGTTCTTC.

The chain has TRBV11-2 and TRBJ1-2; D might be TRBD1 (6 bases). Trimming stripped 4 bases from V and 8 bases from J, with 23 bases between. CDR1 is SGHAT and CDR2 is FQNNGV in the germline V gene. The CDR3 has 16 amino acids. This CDR3 is CASSSIGGQYRRGYTF. CDR3 nucleotide sequence: TGTGCCAGCAGCTCCATAGGCGGACAGTATCGGAGGGGCTACACCTTC.

This chain connects TRBV6-5 to TRBJ1-1; 8 bases are shared with TRBD1. V was pared by 6 bases and J by 1 base, with 7 bases of the junction left unmatched. There are 15 residues in the CDR3. Per the germline V gene, CDR1 is MNHEY and CDR2 is SVGAGI. The CDR3 DNA reads TGTGCCAGCAGACCAGGGGGCGCGGGGAACACTGAAGCTTTCTTT. As protein: CASRPGGAGNTEAFF.

The V gene is TRBV13, the J gene TRBJ1-1; 7 nucleotides align to TRBD1. Losses at the gene ends were 5 bases for V and 0 bases for J; bases not matched to a gene: 3. The length of the CDR3 is 14 residues. CDR1 PRHDT and CDR2 FYEKMQ come from the germline V gene (reference sequence). CDR3 sequence (DNA): TGTGCCAGCAGCGTACAGGGGCTGAACACTGAAGCTTTCTTT. Protein: CASSVQGLNTEAFF.

V is TRBV14 and J is TRBJ2-7; D may be TRBD1 (6 bases). CDR1 and CDR2 (germline): SGHDN, FVKESK. The CDR3 spans 17 residues. Trimming left V 0 bases short and J 3 bases short, with 18 bases between. The CDR3, as DNA: TGTGCCAGCAGCCAAGATAGATCAGGGGCTTTGGACTACGAGCAGTACTTC. As protein: CASSQDRSGALDYEQYF.